This entry lists 18 T cell receptor beta chains sequenced from one sample in a study of CD8+CD57+ T cells in acquired aplastic anemia. Profiling of TCR beta VDJ combinations and CDR3 sequences used genomic DNA as template. TCRdb recomputed calls from the reads with MiXCR, one row per CDR3 protein. The sample has some 150,000 distinct CDR3 sequences, 71% seen once. Patients chosen for sequencing had shown CD8+CD57+ cell expansion by flow cytometry. What was sequenced was sorted CD4+, CD8+, or CD8+CD57+ T cells (not recorded which) from PBMCs. These receptors were taken from a human donor with aplastic anemia.

This chain uses TRBV20-1 with TRBJ2-2; D ambiguous. The CDR3 length is 16 residues. The germline V gene has CDR1 DFQATT and CDR2 SNEGSKA (reference sequence). Trimming took off 3 bases at V and 3 bases at J, with 17 bases between the two ends. The DNA of the CDR3 is TGCAGTGCTAGTCCGGACCTGGACGAGGACACCGGGGAGCTGTTTTTT. It encodes CSASPDLDEDTGELFF.

This clonotype was found a few times. The chain couples TRBV29-1 to TRBJ1-2; TRBD1 aligns across 12 bases. Germline lookup yields CDR1 SQVTM and CDR2 ANQGSEA. J lost 4 bases, V lost 4 bases, and 4 bases had no gene match. This CDR3 spans 14 amino acids. Here the CDR3 DNA reads TGCAGCGTTGGACGGGACAGGGGGCTCTATGGCTACACCTTC. Amino acids: CSVGRDRGLYGYTF.

This rearrangement joins TRBV9 to TRBJ1-1; 8 bases match TRBD1. Germline CDR1 reads SGDLS; CDR2 reads YYNGEE. V was clipped by 0 bases and J by 2 bases; unmatched bases: 3. The CDR3 sequence is 15 residues long. The CDR3 region has the DNA TGTGCCAGCAGCGTAGGGACAGGGTTTAACACTGAAGCTTTCTTT. It is translated as CASSVGTGFNTEAFF.

The chain recombines TRBV29-1 with TRBJ1-2; D perhaps matches TRBD1 (6 bases). Trimming removed 3 bases at V and 4 bases at J, with 21 bases between. The CDR3 contains 16 residues. Germline V CDR1 and CDR2: SQVTM, ANQGSEA. The CDR3 spells CSVDPTSRDKGYGYTF. CDR3 nucleotide sequence: TGCAGCGTTGATCCCACCAGCCGGGACAAAGGCTATGGCTACACCTTC.

The chain employs TRBV7-9 and TRBJ2-1; the D is unclear. The CDR3 totals 12 residues. With 5 bases removed from V and 6 bases from J, the gap between germline ends came to 8 bases. Germline V gene sequence: CDR1 SEHNR, CDR2 FQNEAQ (reference sequence). CDR3 coding DNA: TGTGCCAGCAGCCTTCCTGGCAATGAGCAGTTCTTC. This encodes CASSLPGNEQFF.

In regard to this clonotype: At one boundary the junction diverges from the germline segment, which might be a read error. This chain joins TRBV7-9 and TRBJ1-6; D is unclear. CDR1 is SEHNR, CDR2 FQNEAQ, per germline (reference sequence). The CDR3 consists of 15 residues. The CDR3 DNA is TGTGCCAGCAGCTTAGGTGCAGGTGTTGGGTCACCCCTACACTTT. Translation gives CASSLGAGVGSPLHF.

In regard to this clonotype: Its ends do not fully match the called genes, so a read error is possible. The genes are TRBV7-3 and TRBJ2-5; D possibly uses TRBD1 or TRBD2 (5 bases each). This CDR3 is 15 amino acids long. Germline CDR1 reads SGHTA; CDR2 reads FQGTGA. Written as DNA, the CDR3 is TGTGCCAGCAGTCTCATCCGGGACGTACAAGAGACCCGGTACTTC. This encodes CASSLIRDVQETRYF. Complete variable domain (other parts from reference TRBV7-3 and TRBJ2-5): GAGVSQTPSNKVTEKGKYVELRCDPISGHTALYWYRQSLGQGPEFLIYFQGTGAADDSGLPNDRFFAVRPEGSVSTLKIQRTERGDSAVYLCASSLIRDVQETRYFGPGTRLLVL.

The chain carries TRBV10-3 and TRBJ2-7; perhaps TRBD1 as D (6 bases). Trimming removed 3 bases at V and 5 bases at J, with 14 bases between. CDR1 and CDR2 from the germline V gene are ENHRY and SYGVKD. The CDR3 covers 14 residues. CDR3: CAISELGRGNEQYF. DNA for the CDR3: TGTGCCATCAGTGAATTGGGCAGGGGTAACGAGCAGTACTTC.

This clonotype was seen more than once but under ten times. The CDR3 region has the DNA TGCAGTGCTAGCAACAGGGAACGTGGCTACACCTTC. Translation: CSASNRERGYTF. V is TRBV20-1 and J is TRBJ1-2, with D perhaps matching TRBD1 (6 bases). Germline V gene data show CDR1 as DFQATT and CDR2 as SNEGSKA (reference sequence). The V and J ends lost 3 bases and 7 bases respectively, with 12 bases between them. The CDR3 length is 12 residues.

This clonotype was recorded at least ten times. The chain uses TRBV19 and TRBJ1-6, with 12 positions matching TRBD1. The germline V gene has CDR1 LNHDA and CDR2 SQIVND (reference sequence). The CDR3 runs to 17 residues. The V gene end was trimmed by 3 bases and the J gene end by 7 bases; junction bases not matched to a gene: 7. CDR3 amino acids: CASSMLGQGAKNSPLHF. The CDR3 bases are TGTGCCAGTAGTATGTTGGGACAGGGGGCGAAAAATTCACCCCTCCACTTT.

V usage is TRBV7-2 and J usage is TRBJ1-1, with D unclear. This CDR3 region has 14 residues. Germline V lookup: CDR1 SGHTA, CDR2 FQGNSA. Trimming stripped 0 bases from V and 4 bases from J, with 9 bases between. In nucleotides, the CDR3 is TGTGCCAGCAGCTTAGCCACCACAACCACTGAAGCTTTCTTT. This gives the protein CASSLATTTTEAFF.

The chain combines TRBV20-1 with TRBJ1-6; TRBD1 matches 8 bases. After removal of 3 bases from V and 10 bases from J, the junction contained 11 bases not matched to a gene. CDR3 length: 15 residues. Germline V lookup: CDR1 DFQATT, CDR2 SNEGSKA (reference sequence). CDR3 protein: CSASSATGGGSPLHF. CDR3 nucleotide sequence: TGCAGTGCTAGTTCCGCCACAGGGGGTGGGTCACCCCTCCACTTT.

The rearrangement uses TRBV7-9 and TRBJ2-5; unclear D gene. Germline-derived CDR1 and CDR2 are SEHNR and FQNEAQ (reference sequence). The CDR3 is 15 residues long. Trimming pared 0 bases from V and 3 bases from J, leaving 11 bases between. CDR3 loop: CASSLAFDLKETQYF. DNA of the CDR3: TGTGCCAGCAGCTTAGCCTTCGACCTAAAAGAGACCCAGTACTTC.

The J gene is TRBJ2-5, the V gene TRBV7-2; D not certain. Per germline, CDR1 SGHTA and CDR2 FQGNSA. V dropped 6 bases and J dropped 3 bases, with 20 bases sitting between them. The CDR3 is 16 amino acids. For the CDR3, the DNA is TGTGCCAGCAGAAACAAATCCATCCAAAGAGAAGAGACCCAGTACTTC. Its translation: CASRNKSIQREETQYF.

In its sample, this clonotype was seen a few times. With a much larger clone just one base away, this may be a read error. The gene calls are TRBV6-5 and TRBJ2-2; D uncertain. The V gene's germline CDR1 is MNHEY and CDR2 SVGAGI. Trimming left V 5 bases short and J 3 bases short, with 1 base between. The CDR3 has 11 amino acids. CDR3 coding DNA: TGTGCCAGCAGTCACACCGGGGAGCTGTTTTTT. Its protein is CASSHTGELFF.

This clonotype has only a few counts. This chain uses TRBV14 with TRBJ2-3; no clear D gene. V dropped 1 base and J dropped 2 bases, with 10 bases sitting between them. The CDR3 is 15 residues long. Germline values: CDR1 SGHDN, CDR2 FVKESK. CDR3 sequence reads: CASSQAAYLTDTQYF. DNA of the CDR3: TGTGCCAGCAGCCAAGCGGCCTACCTCACAGATACGCAGTATTTT.

This clonotype turned up a few times. This chain joins TRBV29-1 and TRBJ2-1; the match to TRBD2 covers 9 bases. V lost 1 base and J lost 8; bases outside the gene matches: 15. The CDR3 totals 17 residues. The germline V gene encodes CDR1 SQVTM and CDR2 ANQGSEA. Here the CDR3 reads CSVEGPPLAGSLDEQFF. In DNA form, the CDR3 reads TGCAGCGTTGAAGGACCCCCTCTAGCGGGGTCTTTAGATGAGCAGTTCTTC.

This chain uses TRBV5-5 with TRBJ2-2; D gene ambiguous. The germline V gene has CDR1 SGHKS and CDR2 YYEKEE (reference sequence). The ends were cut back, 4 bases at V and 7 bases at J, with 8 bases in the middle. The CDR3 loop spans 12 amino acids. The CDR3 sequence is CASSTRVGELFF. The DNA for the CDR3 is TGTGCCAGCAGCACTCGCGTCGGGGAGCTGTTTTTT.